One TCR beta chain is described in this entry. These data are taken from a study of CXCR3-negative and CXCR3-positive naive CD8 T cells. This CDR3 region has 14 residues. Germline V gene lookup returns CDR1 SNHLY and CDR2 FYNNEI. UMI-labeled 5' RACE yielded the TRB cDNA libraries. Following a re-call of the 5' RACE reads, TCRdb has one entry per CDR3 protein and lacks DNA. The repertoire shows about 43,000 distinct CDR3 sequences; the top ten hold about 11%. Investigators sorted each CD8+ T cell subset in triplicate, taking 300,000 or so cells each time. The sequence was obtained from a human donor in good health. Some clones in this sample may be carry-over from other donors' samples. The chain recombines TRBV2 with TRBJ2-1; with no DNA, the TCRdb D assignment of TRBD1 cannot be verified. The sequenced material came from memory CD8+ T cells from blood. CDR3 region: CASTPDGSYNEQFF.